This entry is about one TCR beta chain. Assay used: immunoSEQ multiplex PCR; TCRdb lists only in-frame clones, some missing. The top ten clones hold roughly 9% of a sample with some 130,000 clones, about 93% of them seen once. These data are taken from a study of T cell responses to AZD1222 COVID-19 vaccine. The germline gives CDR1 MNHNS, CDR2 SASEGT. The CDR3 length is 16 residues. V was clipped by 2 bases and J by 1 base, with 9 bases between them. The clonotype originates from an adult in good health. The sample here was peripheral blood, taken on day 0 of AZD1222 vaccination. The chain carries TRBV6-1 and TRBJ1-6; D perhaps matches TRBD1 (5 bases). The CDR3 region has the DNA TGTGCCAGCAGTGAACTGGCAGGGTCCTATAATTCACCCCTCCACTTT. Its protein is CASSELAGSYNSPLHF.